This TCR beta chain was sequenced for a study of blood T cell repertoires in COVID-19. On the study more broadly: The United States, Italy and Spain were the sources of the acute and convalescent COVID-19 samples. Sources were T cells, B-cell-depleted T cells, or PBMCs; the material itself was cDNA or gDNA.

This clone appeared a single time. In the study's own analysis: Researchers report that nucleated cell counts were estimated from reference gene primer amplification. Generated by immunoSEQ multiplex PCR, the TCRdb table keeps only in-frame clones and is missing some. V, J and clone size are taken as reported in that table, and D and trimming were inferred from the DNA itself. Among about 170,000 clones, over 80% were seen once, and the ten largest hold nearly 5%. The Seattle patients joined while their infection was active and were tracked longitudinally afterward. Per the germline V gene, CDR1 is SGHTA and CDR2 is FQGNSA. The CDR3 runs 17 residues. Trimming took 3 bases from V and 2 from J, leaving 17 bases between them.

The receptor comes from a man between 25 and 39 years old with COVID-19, enrolled during active disease. Input material: peripheral blood. The rearrangement links TRBV7-2 to TRBJ1-5, with a weak D call TRBD1 (6 bases). The CDR3 coding sequence is TGTGCCAGCAGCTTGGTAGGGACACCTTTAGGCAATCAGCCCCAGCATTTT. Translation gives CASSLVGTPLGNQPQHF.